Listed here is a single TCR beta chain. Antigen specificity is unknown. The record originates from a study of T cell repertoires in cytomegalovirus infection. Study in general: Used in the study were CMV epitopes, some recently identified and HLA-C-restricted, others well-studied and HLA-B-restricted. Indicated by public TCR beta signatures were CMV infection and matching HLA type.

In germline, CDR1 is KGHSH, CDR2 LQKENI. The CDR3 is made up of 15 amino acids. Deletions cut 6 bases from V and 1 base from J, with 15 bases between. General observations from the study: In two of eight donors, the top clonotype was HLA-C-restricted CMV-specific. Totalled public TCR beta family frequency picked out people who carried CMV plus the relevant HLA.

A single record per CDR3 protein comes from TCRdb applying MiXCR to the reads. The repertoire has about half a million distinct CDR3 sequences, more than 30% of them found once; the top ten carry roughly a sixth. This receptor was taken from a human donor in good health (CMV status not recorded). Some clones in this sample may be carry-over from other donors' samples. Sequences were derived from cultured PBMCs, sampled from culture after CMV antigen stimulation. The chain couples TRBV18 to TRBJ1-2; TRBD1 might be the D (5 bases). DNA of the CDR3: TGTGCCAGCTCCCCTGACCGGGACCTTAACTATGGCTACACCTTC. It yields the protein CASSPDRDLNYGYTF.